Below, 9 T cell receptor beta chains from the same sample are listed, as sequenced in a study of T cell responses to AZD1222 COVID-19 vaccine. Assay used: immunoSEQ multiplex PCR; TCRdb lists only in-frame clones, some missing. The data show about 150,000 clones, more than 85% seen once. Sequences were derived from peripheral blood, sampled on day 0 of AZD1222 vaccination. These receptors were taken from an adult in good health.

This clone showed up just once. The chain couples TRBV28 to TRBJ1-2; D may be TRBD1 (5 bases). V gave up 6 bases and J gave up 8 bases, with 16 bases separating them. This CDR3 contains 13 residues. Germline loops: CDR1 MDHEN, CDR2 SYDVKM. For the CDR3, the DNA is TGTGCCAGCAGGGGGGTCGAGGCCACCGGCTACACCTTC. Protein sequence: CASRGVEATGYTF.

In nucleotides, the CDR3 is TGCGCCAGCAGCTTACAGGGGAACACTGAAGCTTTCTTT. This translates into CASSLQGNTEAFF. This chain links TRBV5-1 with TRBJ1-1; D may be TRBD1 (6 bases). V was shortened by 2 bases and J by 1 base, with 6 bases between the two germline ends. The CDR3 has 13 amino acids. Germline V gene lookup returns CDR1 SGHRS and CDR2 YFSETQ.

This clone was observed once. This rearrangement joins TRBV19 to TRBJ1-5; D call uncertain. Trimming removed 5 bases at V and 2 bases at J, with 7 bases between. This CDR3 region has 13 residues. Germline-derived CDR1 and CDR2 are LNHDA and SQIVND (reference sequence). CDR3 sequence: CASSLQGNQPQHF. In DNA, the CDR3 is TGTGCCAGTAGTCTGCAGGGCAATCAGCCCCAGCATTTT.

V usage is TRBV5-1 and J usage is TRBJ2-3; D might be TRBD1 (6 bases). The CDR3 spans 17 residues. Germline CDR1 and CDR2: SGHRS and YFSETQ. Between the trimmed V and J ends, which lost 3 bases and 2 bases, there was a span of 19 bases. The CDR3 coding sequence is TGCGCCAGCAGCTACAGGGTTACCGTCCGAGCCACAGATACGCAGTATTTT. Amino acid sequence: CASSYRVTVRATDTQYF.

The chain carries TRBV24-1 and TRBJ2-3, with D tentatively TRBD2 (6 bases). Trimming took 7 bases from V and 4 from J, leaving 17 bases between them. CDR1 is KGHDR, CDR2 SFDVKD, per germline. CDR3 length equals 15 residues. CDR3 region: CATSVRDGSSDTQYF. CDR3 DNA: TGTGCCACCAGCGTCCGGGACGGGAGTTCAGATACGCAGTATTTT.

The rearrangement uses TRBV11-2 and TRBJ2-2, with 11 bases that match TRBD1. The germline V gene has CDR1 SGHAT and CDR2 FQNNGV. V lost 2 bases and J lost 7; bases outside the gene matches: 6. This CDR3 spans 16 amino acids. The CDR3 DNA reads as TGTGCCAGCAGCTTATTCGGACAGGGGGCGGGCGGGGAGCTGTTTTTT. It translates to CASSLFGQGAGGELFF.

CDR3 amino acids: CASNGGSGTDTQYF. The CDR3 DNA is TGCGCCAGCAATGGCGGGAGCGGCACAGATACGCAGTATTTT. The chain combines TRBV5-1 with TRBJ2-3; TRBD2 agrees at 7 bases. This CDR3 has 14 residues. CDR1 and CDR2 (germline): SGHRS, YFSETQ. The junction had 5 bases not matched to a gene; V was cut back by 6 bases and J by 1 base.

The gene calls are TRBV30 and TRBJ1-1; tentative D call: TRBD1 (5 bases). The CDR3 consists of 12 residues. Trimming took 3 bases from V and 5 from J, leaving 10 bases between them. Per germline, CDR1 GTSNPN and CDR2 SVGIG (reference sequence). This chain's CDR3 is CAWRDRQTEAFF. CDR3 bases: TGTGCCTGGAGGGATAGACAGACTGAAGCTTTCTTT. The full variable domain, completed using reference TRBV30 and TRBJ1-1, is SQTIHQWPATLVQPVGSPLSLECTVEGTSNPNLYWYRQAAGRGLQLLFYSVGIGQISSEVPQNLSASRPQDRQFILSSKKLLLSDSGFYLCAWRDRQTEAFFGQGTRLTVV.

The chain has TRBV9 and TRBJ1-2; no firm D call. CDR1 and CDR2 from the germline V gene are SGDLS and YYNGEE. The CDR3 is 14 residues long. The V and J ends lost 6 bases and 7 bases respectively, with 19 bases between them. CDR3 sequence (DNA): TGTGCCAGCAATGATCCCGGGAGCCTGGCTGGCTACACCTTC. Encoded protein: CASNDPGSLAGYTF.